This TCR beta chain was sequenced during a study of cytomegalovirus exposure and HLA in healthy donors. Across the whole study: A preliminary data release comprised around 85 million unique TCRs obtained from HLA-typed donors. Study results and caveats: In vitro testing confirmed a few CMV-associated chains as specific for CMV antigens. Reported results showed that the classifier diagnosed cytomegalovirus status with high specificity and sensitivity.

About this clone itself: Antigen specificity is unknown.

PCR amplification relied on 60 Vbeta primers (plus 13 Jbeta primers). Clones were sequenced by immunoSEQ multiplex PCR, and TCRdb holds only the in-frame ones, with some missing. The data contain nearly 110,000 clones, roughly 73% of them singletons. Trimming pared 2 bases from V and 2 bases from J, leaving 10 bases between. Germline loops: CDR1 SGHRS, CDR2 YFSETQ. This CDR3 contains 14 residues. The chain recombines TRBV5-1 with TRBJ2-5, with D maybe TRBD1 (6 bases). This receptor was taken from a man aged 35-49 years in good health and CMV-seronegative. Material for sequencing was PBMCs. CDR3 coding DNA: TGCGCCAGCAGCTTTCAGGGGCTACAAGAGACCCAGTACTTC. Its protein is CASSFQGLQETQYF.